This T cell receptor beta chain stems from a study of T cell responses to AZD1222 COVID-19 vaccine (dated by TCRdb to 2020 to 2023). In terms of the full investigation: AZD1222 recipients whose second dose came at about 4 weeks and those whose second dose came at about 12 weeks were combined into one group, since spike-specific TCR depth and breadth did not differ between the two schedules. TCR sequencing covered roughly 230 trial participants: 200 to 210 given two doses of AZD1222 and approximately 26 given two doses of MenACWY control vaccine. Trial participants were enrolled by age into 18-55, 56-69 and 70-plus year subgroups, with approximately 160, 26 and 62 TCR-sequenced participants respectively.

The CDR3 regions of human TCRbeta chains were analyzed by immunosequencing. The published analysis was carried out like this. TCRs in the repertoires were compared against a reference library of SARS-CoV-2-specific TCRs that had been generated with the MIRA antigen-specificity platform. Breadth was defined as the fraction of unique TCRs that were SARS-CoV-2-associated. Depth was defined as the fraction of total T cells that were SARS-CoV-2-associated. Using the MIRA data, every spike-specific TCR was mapped to the spike region that the TCR reacted to and assigned to either a CD4 or a CD8 class. Log10-transformed breadth and depth values were compared by one-way ANOVA with Sidak's multiple comparisons tests. TCRdb carries this immuneACCESS record with in-frame sequences only. Its versions omit some clonotypes, under half of them owing to an unresolved V gene in the studies checked, with the rest unexplained. Clonal size and the V and J genes are those of that table, whereas D and trimming came from the DNA. The sample yields about 140,000 clones; just under 95% were counted once. The leading ten clones occupy approximately 1.7% of the sample.

Of note for this clone: Its antigen has not been determined. Base qualities are not provided; no much larger clone lies one nucleotide away.

The sample's time point label, decoded: baseline before first vaccination. Samples from vaccinated people were obtained from the UK trials COV001 and COV002, which included a single-blind randomized controlled phase 2/3 trial of AZD1222 (ChAdOx1 nCoV-19) in healthy adults. Trial participant PBMC samples were collected at day 0 and day 28 after the second dose for TCRbeta chain sequencing. Broader findings and caveats from the paper: No day 14 peak-response samples were available, so repertoires were characterized only after the peak T cell response. Reportedly, close to half of the unique spike-specific TCRs recognized epitopes lying outside the regions that are mutated in the B.1.351 and B.1.1.7 variants. Participants were mostly white British and included more females than males, and it was suggested by the authors that clonal diversity may have been underestimated. After two AZD1222 doses, both the breadth and the depth of spike-specific TCRs were significantly higher than at day 0 and than in MenACWY recipients. Only five to seven AZD1222 recipients were SARS-CoV-2 seropositive at baseline, limiting conclusions about previously exposed vaccinees. In the small 56-69-year group, the increase in depth fell short of significance, most likely because of low power. CD4 TCRs associated with the vaccine covered the entire spike protein, and the dominant responses were in regions 160-218 and 743-854.

Compared with germline, V lacks 4 bases and J lacks 2 bases; bases without a gene match: 4. Counted from cysteine to phenylalanine, this CDR3 has 16 amino acids. Kept here is only the CDR3 DNA, which spans 48 bases and is read in frame from base 1. CDR1 and CDR2 were assigned from the germline V gene (reference sequence) as SGHAT and FQDESV. This receptor was identified in an adult in good health. This receptor chain uses TRBV11-1 and TRBJ2-5; TRBD2 fits 13 bases in the junction. The sample consisted of peripheral blood, taken on day 0 of AZD1222 vaccination. The DNA sequence follows: TGTGCCAGCAGCTCCCAGGGACTAGCGGGACAAGAGACCCAGTACTTC. This encodes CASSSQGLAGQETQYF. The entire variable domain, with the stretches around the CDR3 drawn from the reference TRBV11-1 and TRBJ2-5 proteins, is EAEVAQSPRYKITEKSQAVAFWCDPISGHATLYWYRQILGQGPELLVQFQDESVVDDSQLPKDRFSAERLKGVDSTLKIQPAELGDSAMYLCASSSQGLAGQETQYFGPGTRLLVL.